These T cell receptor beta chains were read from a single sample in a study of human T cells and chemical hapten exposure. One entry per CDR3 protein results from TCRdb running MiXCR on the RACE reads. The sample records approximately 75,000 distinct CDR3 sequences, over 6.5% being singletons. The sequencing here drew on whole blood, taken in connection with sensitization to the hapten diphenylcyclopropenone (DPC). Every receptor here comes from a woman aged 45-65 years with alopecia areata. Some clones in this sample may be carry-over from other donors' samples. Both conserved end residues are part of each CDR3. D genes are given only for firm matches. Expanded clones are given a class, and other clones once, few, many or no size at all.

len | j_gene | d_gene | v_gene | abundance | CDR3aa | CDR3nt
14 | TRBJ1-5 | - | TRBV12-3/TRBV12-4 | many | CASSRGGAGQPQHF | TGTGCCAGCAGTCGCGGGGGGGCGGGTCAGCCCCAGCATTTT
14 | TRBJ1-1 | TRBD1 | TRBV7-2 | many | CASSPKTGSTEAFF | TGTGCCAGCAGCCCGAAGACAGGGTCCACTGAAGCTTTCTTT
15 | TRBJ2-4 | TRBD2 | TRBV2 | - | CASSEGRGDQNIQYF | TGTGCCAGCAGTGAAGGGCGGGGGGACCAAAACATTCAGTACTTC
14 | TRBJ2-7 | TRBD2 | TRBV28 | many | CASTVAGKQSEQYF | TGTGCCAGCACCGTAGCGGGAAAGCAGTCCGAGCAGTACTTC
16 | TRBJ1-1 | TRBD1 | TRBV20-1 | few | CSAPGGGQLLNTEAFF | TGCAGTGCTCCAGGGGGGGGACAGTTGTTGAACACTGAAGCTTTCTTT
16 | TRBJ2-1 | TRBD1 | TRBV6-5 | few | CASSLATGISYNEQFF | TGTGCCAGCAGTTTGGCGACAGGGATCTCCTACAATGAGCAGTTCTTC
14 | TRBJ1-2 | - | TRBV2 | - | CASSEEREVNGYTF | TGTGCCAGCAGTGAGGAGAGGGAGGTAAATGGCTACACCTTC
14 | TRBJ2-7 | - | TRBV7-2 | few | CASSPAGLSYEQYF | TGTGCCAGCAGCCCCGCGGGTCTTTCCTACGAGCAGTACTTC
16 | TRBJ1-6 | - | TRBV12-3/TRBV12-4 | many | CASSLAAMDTNSPLHF | TGTGCCAGCAGTTTAGCGGCAATGGATACGAATTCACCCCTCCACTTT
13 | TRBJ2-7 | TRBD1 | TRBV7-9 | - | CASSTPGGYEQYF | TGTGCCAGCAGCACACCAGGGGGTTACGAGCAGTACTTC
14 | TRBJ2-5 | TRBD1 | TRBV5-1 | - | CASSYRDRRETQYF | TGCGCCAGCAGCTACCGGGACAGGCGAGAGACCCAGTACTTC
14 | TRBJ2-3 | - | TRBV7-2 | few | CASSPDPSRDTQYF | TGTGCCAGCAGCCCGGACCCGTCACGGGATACGCAGTATTTT
15 | TRBJ2-3 | - | TRBV7-2 | once | CASSTFPEATDTQYF | TGTGCCAGCAGCACTTTCCCAGAAGCCACAGATACGCAGTATTTT
13 | TRBJ2-3 | - | TRBV25-1 | few | CASSSGHRGTQYF | TGTGCCAGCAGTTCAGGTCACAGAGGTACGCAGTATTTT
14 | TRBJ1-1 | TRBD1 | TRBV4-2 | few | CASSPDRGRRGAFF | TGTGCCAGCAGTCCGGACAGGGGTCGGCGGGGCGCTTTCTTT
12 | TRBJ1-1 | - | TRBV10-3 | many | CAISDGNTEAFF | TGTGCCATCAGTGATGGGAACACTGAAGCTTTCTTT
14 | TRBJ1-2 | - | TRBV11-2 | few | CASSLGGRNYGYTF | TGTGCCAGCAGCTTAGGAGGGAGGAACTATGGCTACACCTTC
14 | TRBJ1-2 | - | TRBV12-3/TRBV12-4 | many | CASSFRWSNYGYTF | TGTGCCAGCAGTTTTAGGTGGTCTAACTATGGCTACACCTTC
14 | TRBJ2-3 | - | TRBV12-3/TRBV12-4 | - | CASSPPRVEDTQYF | TGTGCCAGCAGCCCTCCTCGCGTAGAAGATACGCAGTATTTT
16 | TRBJ1-5 | - | TRBV24-1 | - | CATSELPGSGNQPQHF | TGTGCCACCAGTGAGCTGCCGGGTAGCGGAAACCAGCCCCAGCATTTT
16 | TRBJ2-2 | TRBD2 | TRBV5-6 | - | CASSLIGTTNTGELFF | TGTGCCAGCAGCTTGATAGGGACTACGAACACCGGGGAGCTGTTTTTT
15 | TRBJ2-1 | - | TRBV20-1 | few | CSARAPGTGLAGQFF | TGCAGTGCTAGAGCTCCCGGGACAGGTCTAGCGGGGCAGTTCTTC
16 | TRBJ2-7 | - | TRBV9 | - | CASSVGVSASSYEQYF | TGTGCCAGCAGCGTAGGTGTTAGCGCAAGCTCCTACGAGCAGTACTTC
14 | TRBJ2-5 | - | TRBV11-2 | once | CASSDDYLQETQYF | TGTGCCAGCAGCGACGACTATCTTCAAGAGACCCAGTACTTC
16 | TRBJ2-7 | - | TRBV14 | - | CASSQITAVRSYEQYF | TGTGCCAGCAGCCAAATTACGGCGGTCAGGTCCTACGAGCAGTACTTC
17 | TRBJ2-3 | - | TRBV27 | many | CASSLRGILQETDTQYF | TGTGCCAGCAGTTTACGTGGTATCCTGCAGGAAACAGATACGCAGTATTTT
17 | TRBJ2-2 | - | TRBV11-3 | few | CASSLDPSTAVAGELFF | TGTGCCAGCAGCTTAGACCCCTCAACAGCGGTCGCCGGGGAGCTGTTTTTT
13 | TRBJ2-3 | TRBD1 | TRBV29-1 | - | CSVLGTGGATQYF | TGCAGCGTCCTAGGGACAGGGGGAGCCACGCAGTATTTT
14 | TRBJ1-1 | - | TRBV25-1 | many | CASGYTGRSTEAFF | TGTGCCAGCGGGTACACCGGGAGATCCACTGAAGCTTTCTTT
17 | TRBJ2-2 | TRBD2 | TRBV11-2 | - | CASSLISGRADTGELFF | TGTGCCAGCAGCTTAATTAGCGGGAGGGCCGACACCGGGGAGCTGTTTTTT
14 | TRBJ2-2 | - | TRBV29-1 | few | CSANSQGNTGELFF | TGCAGCGCGAATTCACAGGGGAACACCGGGGAGCTGTTTTTT
15 | TRBJ2-3 | TRBD2 | TRBV6-5 | - | CASSSGVRETDTQYF | TGTGCCAGCAGTTCCGGGGTGCGGGAGACAGATACGCAGTATTTT
17 | TRBJ2-3 | - | TRBV5-1 | few | CASSPGYSVLRTDTQYF | TGCGCCAGCAGCCCGGGATATAGCGTTCTGAGGACAGATACGCAGTATTTT
15 | TRBJ2-5 | TRBD2 | TRBV2 | - | CASAPGPGREETQYF | TGTGCCAGCGCCCCGGGCCCGGGGCGGGAGGAGACCCAGTACTTC
16 | TRBJ1-5 | - | TRBV2 | few | CASSGPEGGSNQPQHF | TGTGCCAGCAGTGGCCCTGAGGGGGGTAGCAATCAGCCCCAGCATTTT
16 | TRBJ1-5 | - | TRBV21-1 | few | CASSKGRDVCEPPQHF | TGTGCCAGCAGCAAAGGCAGGGACGTCTGCGAGCCGCCCCAGCATTTT
16 | TRBJ2-1 | TRBD2 | TRBV29-1 | - | CSVVGLAKSSYNEQFF | TGCAGCGTTGTGGGACTAGCCAAAAGCTCCTACAATGAGCAGTTCTTC
10 | TRBJ2-3 | - | TRBV29-1 | many | CSAGADTQYF | TGCAGCGCTGGAGCAGATACGCAGTATTTT
13 | TRBJ2-7 | TRBD2 | TRBV6-5 | - | CASSFGRSYEQYF | TGTGCCAGCAGTTTCGGGAGGTCCTACGAGCAGTACTTC
13 | TRBJ2-1 | - | TRBV7-9 | - | CASSLTSLNEQFF | TGTGCCAGCAGCTTAACTAGTCTGAATGAGCAGTTCTTC
14 | TRBJ2-1 | TRBD1 | TRBV29-1 | few | CSVERTGVIGEQFF | TGCAGCGTTGAAAGGACAGGGGTGATAGGTGAGCAGTTCTTC
14 | TRBJ2-4 | - | TRBV7-9 | many | CASSPPQGPNIQYF | TGTGCCAGCAGCCCACCCCAGGGACCAAACATTCAGTACTTC
15 | TRBJ1-6 | - | TRBV25-1 | - | CASSGLGQFNSPLHF | TGTGCCAGCAGTGGTCTAGGACAGTTTAATTCACCCCTCCACTTT
10 | TRBJ2-3 | - | TRBV20-1 | - | CSAFRDTQYF | TGCAGTGCTTTTCGTGATACGCAGTATTTT
13 | TRBJ1-1 | - | TRBV10-3 | - | CAINDRPSAEAFF | TGTGCCATCAACGACAGACCTAGCGCTGAAGCTTTCTTT
17 | TRBJ2-1 | TRBD2 | TRBV5-1 | - | CASSLGLAGGTYNEQFF | TGCGCCAGCAGCTTGGGTCTAGCGGGAGGAACCTACAATGAGCAGTTCTTC
13 | TRBJ2-1 | - | TRBV7-3 | few | CASSPSRDNEQFF | TGTGCCAGCAGCCCGTCACGGGACAATGAGCAGTTCTTC
14 | TRBJ2-3 | - | TRBV5-1 | few | CASSSGQSTDTQYF | TGCGCCAGCAGCTCAGGACAGAGCACAGATACGCAGTATTTT
15 | TRBJ2-5 | - | TRBV7-2 | few | CASSLVARGGETQYF | TGTGCCAGCAGCTTAGTTGCCAGGGGCGGGGAGACCCAGTACTTC
14 | TRBJ1-4 | TRBD1 | TRBV18 | few | CASSPRGEDEKLFF | TGTGCCAGCTCACCCAGGGGGGAGGACGAAAAACTGTTTTTT
12 | TRBJ1-1 | - | TRBV5-4 | few | CASSLADAEPFF | TGTGCCAGCAGCTTGGCGGACGCTGAACCTTTCTTT
15 | TRBJ2-5 | - | TRBV5-6 | few | CASSLRQARRETQYF | TGTGCCAGCAGCTTGAGGCAGGCTAGACGAGAGACCCAGTACTTC
16 | TRBJ2-1 | - | TRBV12-3/TRBV12-4 | - | CASSLAGGPDFDEQFF | TGTGCCAGCAGTTTGGCCGGGGGGCCTGATTTTGATGAGCAGTTCTTC
15 | TRBJ2-2 | TRBD2 | TRBV15 | few | CATSRWLAGTGELFF | TGTGCCACCAGCAGATGGCTAGCGGGCACCGGGGAGCTGTTTTTT